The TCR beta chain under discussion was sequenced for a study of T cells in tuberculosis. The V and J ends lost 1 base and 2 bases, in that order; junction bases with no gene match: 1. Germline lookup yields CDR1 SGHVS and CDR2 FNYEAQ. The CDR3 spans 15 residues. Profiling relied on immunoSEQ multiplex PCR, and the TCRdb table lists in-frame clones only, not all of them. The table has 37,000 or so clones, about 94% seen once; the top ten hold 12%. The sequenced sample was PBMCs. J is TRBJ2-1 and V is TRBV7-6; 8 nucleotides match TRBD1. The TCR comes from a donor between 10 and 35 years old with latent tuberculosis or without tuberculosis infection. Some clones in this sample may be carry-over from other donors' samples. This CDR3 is CASSLDRGTYNEQFF. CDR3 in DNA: TGTGCCAGCAGCTTAGACAGGGGGACCTACAATGAGCAGTTCTTC.